This TCR beta chain was observed in a study of T cells after yellow fever vaccination. Study background: Preparation used SMART-Seq v4 Ultra Low Input for the low-cell-number fractions.

This clonotype has just a few counts. Its antigen is currently unknown. TCRdb re-derived calls from the 5' RACE reads in MiXCR, one entry per CDR3 protein. The sample carries some 500,000 distinct CDR3 sequences, approximately 13% recorded once. V lost 5 bases and J 7 bases, leaving 8 bases between the germline ends. This CDR3 is 12 amino acids long. Germline values: CDR1 SGHDN, CDR2 FVKESK. Study results and caveats: Peaking faster, on day 5 versus 15, the secondary response was nonetheless weaker.

The sequenced sample was PBMCs, obtained on the day of the yellow fever booster vaccination. The gene calls are TRBV14 and TRBJ2-2; no reliable D call. The receptor comes from a man aged 25-45 years who received the YFV17D yellow fever vaccine. The CDR3 nucleotides are TGTGCCAGCAGCTGGGGTAACGGGGAGCTGTTTTTT. This sequence encodes CASSWGNGELFF.